This is a list of T cell receptor beta chains from one sample in a study of identical twins. A single record per CDR3 protein comes from TCRdb applying MiXCR to the 5' RACE reads. The sample consists of roughly 720,000 distinct CDR3 sequences, about 20% of them appearing once. These same data were also listed under a study on T cells expressing NK-cell markers.

Specimen: PBMCs. These receptors all stem from a woman aged 18-30 years in good health. Each CDR3 is given with its conserved first and last residue. Fields, in order: CDR3 protein, CDR3 DNA, D gene, J gene, clone size, V gene. The D gene is left open where the match is weak. Some rows have no size entry. The others give once, few or many, or a class for an expanded clone.

CDR3 protein: CASRAGTSGRTTGELFF; CDR3 DNA: TGTGCCAGCAGAGCGGGGACTAGCGGGAGGACCACCGGGGAGCTGTTTTTT; D gene: TRBD2; J gene: TRBJ2-2; clone size: -; V gene: TRBV27
CDR3 protein: CASSLARGKNIQYF; CDR3 DNA: TGTGCCAGCAGTTTAGCAAGAGGGAAAAACATTCAGTACTTC; D gene: -; J gene: TRBJ2-4; clone size: -; V gene: TRBV12-3/TRBV12-4
CDR3 protein: CASSLGVVDTEAFF; CDR3 DNA: TGTGCCAGCAGCTTGGGAGTAGTCGACACTGAAGCTTTCTTT; D gene: -; J gene: TRBJ1-1; clone size: -; V gene: TRBV5-5
CDR3 protein: CASSPTDQGTGANVLTF; CDR3 DNA: TGTGCCAGCAGTCCTACCGACCAGGGGACCGGGGCCAACGTCCTGACTTTC; D gene: -; J gene: TRBJ2-6; clone size: -; V gene: TRBV6-1
CDR3 protein: CSARLSGTRVKNIQYF; CDR3 DNA: TGCAGTGCTAGACTTAGCGGGACGCGAGTCAAAAACATTCAGTACTTC; D gene: TRBD2; J gene: TRBJ2-4; clone size: few; V gene: TRBV20-1
CDR3 protein: CSVETDTQYF; CDR3 DNA: TGCAGCGTTGAGACCGATACGCAGTATTTT; D gene: -; J gene: TRBJ2-3; clone size: -; V gene: TRBV29-1
CDR3 protein: CASSSTHGGPPWEQYF; CDR3 DNA: TGTGCCAGCAGCTCCACTCATGGGGGGCCACCGTGGGAGCAGTACTTC; D gene: -; J gene: TRBJ2-7; clone size: -; V gene: TRBV9
CDR3 protein: CASSNRDIGRRQGYTF; CDR3 DNA: TGTGCCAGCAGTAACCGGGACATCGGCCGGCGTCAAGGCTACACCTTC; D gene: -; J gene: TRBJ1-2; clone size: few; V gene: TRBV6-2/TRBV6-3
CDR3 protein: CSILTGLNTEAFF; CDR3 DNA: TGCAGTATCCTTACAGGGTTGAACACTGAAGCTTTCTTT; D gene: -; J gene: TRBJ1-1; clone size: -; V gene: TRBV20-1
CDR3 protein: CASGHTTDTQYF; CDR3 DNA: TGCGCCAGCGGACACACCACAGATACGCAGTATTTT; D gene: -; J gene: TRBJ2-3; clone size: -; V gene: TRBV5-1
CDR3 protein: CAIRRGSSTDTQYF; CDR3 DNA: TGTGCCATCAGGCGCGGGTCCAGCACAGATACGCAGTATTTT; D gene: -; J gene: TRBJ2-3; clone size: -; V gene: TRBV10-3
CDR3 protein: CASSYAGAGNTIYF; CDR3 DNA: TGTGCCAGCAGTTACGCAGGGGCTGGAAACACCATATATTTT; D gene: -; J gene: TRBJ1-3; clone size: few; V gene: TRBV6-5
CDR3 protein: CASSYSGLYLYGYTF; CDR3 DNA: TGTGCCAGCAGTTACTCAGGACTCTACCTATATGGCTACACCTTC; D gene: -; J gene: TRBJ1-2; clone size: -; V gene: TRBV6-5
CDR3 protein: CASKLAGVNNEQFF; CDR3 DNA: TGTGCCAGCAAACTAGCGGGGGTCAACAATGAGCAGTTCTTC; D gene: TRBD2; J gene: TRBJ2-1; clone size: -; V gene: TRBV7-2
CDR3 protein: CASSYGSSGGANTGELFF; CDR3 DNA: TGTGCCAGCAGTTACGGTAGTAGCGGGGGGGCCAACACCGGGGAGCTGTTTTTT; D gene: TRBD2; J gene: TRBJ2-2; clone size: few; V gene: TRBV6-5
CDR3 protein: CASSYLAGGRDTQYF; CDR3 DNA: TGTGCCAGCAGTTACTTAGCGGGGGGCAGGGATACGCAGTATTTT; D gene: TRBD2; J gene: TRBJ2-3; clone size: -; V gene: TRBV6-5
CDR3 protein: CATTGLHLTDTQYF; CDR3 DNA: TGTGCTACAACCGGGCTTCACCTCACAGATACGCAGTATTTT; D gene: -; J gene: TRBJ2-3; clone size: -; V gene: TRBV25-1
CDR3 protein: CASSALGGAGRNEQFF; CDR3 DNA: TGCGCCAGCAGCGCCCTAGGAGGAGCAGGTCGCAATGAGCAGTTCTTC; D gene: -; J gene: TRBJ2-1; clone size: -; V gene: TRBV5-1
CDR3 protein: CASSQDRRTSGGLGETQYF; CDR3 DNA: TGTGCCAGCAGCCAAGATCGCCGGACTAGCGGGGGCTTGGGAGAGACCCAGTACTTC; D gene: TRBD2; J gene: TRBJ2-5; clone size: -; V gene: TRBV3-1
CDR3 protein: CASSQDKGGYEQYF; CDR3 DNA: TGCGCCAGCAGCCAAGATAAGGGCGGCTACGAGCAGTACTTC; D gene: -; J gene: TRBJ2-7; clone size: -; V gene: TRBV4-1
CDR3 protein: CASSYRQLNSPLHF; CDR3 DNA: TGTGCCAGCAGCTATAGACAGCTGAATTCACCCCTCCACTTT; D gene: -; J gene: TRBJ1-6; clone size: -; V gene: TRBV6-5
CDR3 protein: CASSLKTSGTYEQYF; CDR3 DNA: TGTGCCAGCAGCTTGAAGACTAGCGGGACCTACGAGCAGTACTTC; D gene: TRBD2; J gene: TRBJ2-7; clone size: -; V gene: TRBV5-6
CDR3 protein: CAIRPGTFSYEQYF; CDR3 DNA: TGTGCCATCAGACCTGGGACTTTCTCCTACGAGCAGTACTTC; D gene: -; J gene: TRBJ2-7; clone size: few; V gene: TRBV10-3
CDR3 protein: CASSPWEGTGELFF; CDR3 DNA: TGTGCCAGCAGCCCATGGGAGGGCACCGGGGAGCTGTTTTTT; D gene: TRBD2; J gene: TRBJ2-2; clone size: -; V gene: TRBV11-2
CDR3 protein: CSVAAVGSPLHF; CDR3 DNA: TGCAGTGTGGCCGCGGTTGGATCACCCCTCCACTTT; D gene: -; J gene: TRBJ1-6; clone size: few; V gene: TRBV20-1
CDR3 protein: CASAGPGGTHNEQFF; CDR3 DNA: TGTGCCAGCGCGGGGCCGGGAGGGACCCACAATGAGCAGTTCTTC; D gene: TRBD2; J gene: TRBJ2-1; clone size: once; V gene: TRBV6-1
CDR3 protein: CASSDLMGWNTQYF; CDR3 DNA: TGCGCCAGCAGTGACTTAATGGGTTGGAATACGCAGTATTTT; D gene: -; J gene: TRBJ2-3; clone size: few; V gene: TRBV10-1
CDR3 protein: CASSLVPDNEQFF; CDR3 DNA: TGCGCCAGCAGCTTGGTTCCGGACAATGAGCAGTTCTTC; D gene: -; J gene: TRBJ2-1; clone size: -; V gene: TRBV5-1
CDR3 protein: CAISEAYEQYF; CDR3 DNA: TGTGCCATCAGTGAGGCCTACGAGCAGTACTTC; D gene: -; J gene: TRBJ2-7; clone size: many; V gene: TRBV10-3
CDR3 protein: CASSLGRTGGADTQYF; CDR3 DNA: TGCGCCAGCAGCTTGGGTCGGACAGGAGGCGCAGATACGCAGTATTTT; D gene: TRBD1; J gene: TRBJ2-3; clone size: -; V gene: TRBV5-1
CDR3 protein: CASSRGTGRTYNEQFF; CDR3 DNA: TGTGCCAGCAGCCGCGGAACGGGGCGAACCTACAATGAGCAGTTCTTC; D gene: -; J gene: TRBJ2-1; clone size: few; V gene: TRBV7-3
CDR3 protein: CASSLDPTTDTQYF; CDR3 DNA: TGTGCCAGCAGCTTAGATCCTACCACAGATACGCAGTATTTT; D gene: -; J gene: TRBJ2-3; clone size: -; V gene: TRBV7-6
CDR3 protein: CAISGGGEQYF; CDR3 DNA: TGTGCCATCTCAGGGGGCGGCGAGCAGTACTTC; D gene: TRBD1; J gene: TRBJ2-7; clone size: -; V gene: TRBV10-3
CDR3 protein: CASRDDRGNDNEQFF; CDR3 DNA: TGTGCCAGCAGAGACGACAGGGGGAATGACAATGAGCAGTTCTTC; D gene: TRBD1; J gene: TRBJ2-1; clone size: -; V gene: TRBV7-8
CDR3 protein: CASSGSGGVLSSYNEQFF; CDR3 DNA: TGCGCCAGCAGCGGTAGCGGGGGGGTACTGAGCTCCTACAATGAGCAGTTCTTC; D gene: TRBD2; J gene: TRBJ2-1; clone size: few; V gene: TRBV5-1
CDR3 protein: CASSFGLGGDTQYF; CDR3 DNA: TGTGCCAGCAGCTTCGGACTAGGTGGTGATACGCAGTATTTT; D gene: TRBD2; J gene: TRBJ2-3; clone size: few; V gene: TRBV7-2
CDR3 protein: CASSLVAFLARKKRNTQYF; CDR3 DNA: TGTGCCAGCAGCTTAGTAGCGTTTTTGGCCCGGAAAAAACGAAATACGCAGTATTTT; D gene: -; J gene: TRBJ2-3; clone size: -; V gene: TRBV7-8
CDR3 protein: CASSTGQGNTIYF; CDR3 DNA: TGCGCCAGCAGCACGGGACAGGGAAACACCATATATTTT; D gene: TRBD1; J gene: TRBJ1-3; clone size: few; V gene: TRBV5-1
CDR3 protein: CASSSAPHSNQPQHF; CDR3 DNA: TGTGCCAGCAGCTCAGCACCCCATAGCAATCAGCCCCAGCATTTT; D gene: -; J gene: TRBJ1-5; clone size: -; V gene: TRBV6-1
CDR3 protein: CASSLVGTAQETQYF; CDR3 DNA: TGCGCCAGCAGCTTGGTCGGGACAGCTCAAGAGACCCAGTACTTC; D gene: TRBD1; J gene: TRBJ2-5; clone size: -; V gene: TRBV5-1
CDR3 protein: CASSSSLAGGSDTQYF; CDR3 DNA: TGTGCCAGCAGCTCTTCCCTAGCGGGAGGTTCTGATACGCAGTATTTT; D gene: TRBD2; J gene: TRBJ2-3; clone size: once; V gene: TRBV7-2
CDR3 protein: CASSLSTEAFF; CDR3 DNA: TGTGCCAGCAGTTTAAGCACTGAAGCTTTCTTT; D gene: -; J gene: TRBJ1-1; clone size: many; V gene: TRBV12-3/TRBV12-4
CDR3 protein: CASSFGTASTEAFF; CDR3 DNA: TGCGCCAGCAGCTTCGGGACTGCCAGCACTGAAGCTTTCTTT; D gene: -; J gene: TRBJ1-1; clone size: -; V gene: TRBV5-1
CDR3 protein: CASSYYGPLGYEQYF; CDR3 DNA: TGTGCCAGCAGTTACTATGGGCCCCTGGGCTACGAGCAGTACTTC; D gene: -; J gene: TRBJ2-7; clone size: -; V gene: TRBV6-5
CDR3 protein: CASSVFGGANTGELFF; CDR3 DNA: TGTGCCAGCAGCGTGTTTGGGGGGGCTAACACCGGGGAGCTGTTTTTT; D gene: -; J gene: TRBJ2-2; clone size: -; V gene: TRBV9
CDR3 protein: CSVELTGRGTEAFF; CDR3 DNA: TGCAGCGTTGAGCTAACAGGCAGGGGAACTGAAGCTTTCTTT; D gene: -; J gene: TRBJ1-1; clone size: -; V gene: TRBV29-1
CDR3 protein: CASSLVPVAGNTIYF; CDR3 DNA: TGTGCCAGCAGCTTAGTACCCGTTGCTGGAAACACCATATATTTT; D gene: -; J gene: TRBJ1-3; clone size: few; V gene: TRBV7-9
CDR3 protein: CASSDGGLAGESSYNEQFF; CDR3 DNA: TGTGCCAGCAGCGATGGGGGACTAGCGGGGGAGAGCTCCTACAATGAGCAGTTCTTC; D gene: TRBD2; J gene: TRBJ2-1; clone size: -; V gene: TRBV9
CDR3 protein: CASSFIRGGFEQYF; CDR3 DNA: TGTGCCAGCAGCTTCATCAGGGGGGGCTTCGAGCAGTACTTC; D gene: -; J gene: TRBJ2-7; clone size: few; V gene: TRBV11-2
CDR3 protein: CASSPGRNYGYTF; CDR3 DNA: TGTGCCAGCAGCCCCGGAAGAAACTATGGCTACACCTTC; D gene: -; J gene: TRBJ1-2; clone size: many; V gene: TRBV18
CDR3 protein: CASSLILGGQHNEQFF; CDR3 DNA: TGCGCCAGCAGCTTGATTCTGGGAGGGCAACACAATGAGCAGTTCTTC; D gene: TRBD2; J gene: TRBJ2-1; clone size: -; V gene: TRBV5-1
CDR3 protein: CSASSGVEAFF; CDR3 DNA: TGCAGTGCTAGCTCTGGGGTTGAAGCTTTCTTT; D gene: -; J gene: TRBJ1-1; clone size: many; V gene: TRBV20-1
CDR3 protein: CSAQRGGGNSPLHF; CDR3 DNA: TGCAGTGCCCAGAGAGGCGGGGGAAATTCACCCCTCCACTTT; D gene: -; J gene: TRBJ1-6; clone size: -; V gene: TRBV20-1
CDR3 protein: CASSSRPPGANVLTF; CDR3 DNA: TGTGCCAGCTCATCAAGGCCCCCTGGGGCCAACGTCCTGACTTTC; D gene: -; J gene: TRBJ2-6; clone size: -; V gene: TRBV18
CDR3 protein: CASTIETGYEQYF; CDR3 DNA: TGCGCCAGTACGATAGAGACAGGCTACGAGCAGTACTTC; D gene: -; J gene: TRBJ2-7; clone size: -; V gene: TRBV5-1
CDR3 protein: CAWTGTNRNYGYTF; CDR3 DNA: TGTGCCTGGACTGGGACTAACCGTAACTATGGCTACACCTTC; D gene: -; J gene: TRBJ1-2; clone size: -; V gene: TRBV30
CDR3 protein: CATSFRVASHNEQFF; CDR3 DNA: TGTGCCACCTCGTTCAGGGTAGCGAGCCACAATGAGCAGTTCTTC; D gene: -; J gene: TRBJ2-1; clone size: once; V gene: TRBV7-2
CDR3 protein: CASSQGLGGSTDTQYF; CDR3 DNA: TGTGCCAGCAGCCAAGGGCTTGGCGGTAGCACAGATACGCAGTATTTT; D gene: -; J gene: TRBJ2-3; clone size: once; V gene: TRBV3-1
CDR3 protein: CASSLNKRETQYF; CDR3 DNA: TGTGCCAGCAGCTTAAACAAGCGGGAGACCCAGTACTTC; D gene: -; J gene: TRBJ2-5; clone size: -; V gene: TRBV7-2